One sample yielded the 21 T cell receptor beta chains listed below, sequenced in a study of cytomegalovirus exposure and HLA in healthy donors (dated by TCRdb to about 2017). Preparation of the library involved the immunoSEQ multiplex PCR assay. For the multiplex PCR, a mixture combining 60 forward primers for TCR Vbeta segments and 13 reverse primers for TCR Jbeta segments was used. TCRdb limited this immuneACCESS table to in-frame rearrangements with V and J called. A share of clones is missing; checked studies link under half to unresolved V genes, and the rest is unexplained. The sample has roughly 190,000 clones on record, roughly four fifths of them singletons. 2% to 2.5% of the sample belongs to the ten largest clones. Sequenced sample: PBMCs. All receptors come from a woman aged 25 to 39 in good health and CMV-seropositive.

This chain joins TRBV15 and TRBJ1-5, with D possibly TRBD1 on 6 matching bases. Germline values: CDR1 LNHNV, CDR2 YYDKDF (reference sequence). V was trimmed by 4 bases and J by 0 bases, leaving 13 bases between them. The CDR3 runs to 16 residues. The CDR3 protein is CATSTDRPYSNQPQHF. DNA of the CDR3: TGTGCCACCAGCACCGACAGGCCCTATAGCAATCAGCCCCAGCATTTT.

This clone was observed a handful of times. The CDR3 spells CASSPIRDYSNYGYTF. CDR3 DNA sequence: TGTGCCAGCTCACCAATTCGGGACTATTCTAACTATGGCTACACCTTC. This rearrangement joins TRBV18 to TRBJ1-2; possibly TRBD1 for D (5 bases). This CDR3 comprises 16 residues. V gave up 2 bases and J gave up 0 bases, with 13 bases separating them. CDR1 KGHSH and CDR2 LQKENI come from the germline V gene.

The gene calls are TRBV18 and TRBJ1-1; the D is unclear. There are 13 residues in the CDR3. From germline, CDR1 is KGHSH and CDR2 LQKENI. Between the trimmed V and J ends, which lost 5 bases and 3 bases, there was a span of 10 bases. The CDR3 region is CASSLRDYTEAFF. The DNA of the CDR3 is TGTGCCAGCTCATTACGGGATTACACTGAAGCTTTCTTT.

The V and J genes are TRBV19 and TRBJ2-7; 7 positions agree with TRBD1. The germline V gene encodes CDR1 LNHDA and CDR2 SQIVND (reference sequence). This CDR3 comprises 13 residues. Trimming cost V 6 bases and J 5 bases; bases outside gene matches: 7. The CDR3 DNA sequence: TGTGCCAGTAGACGGCAGGGGGTCCACGAGCAGTACTTC. Protein sequence: CASRRQGVHEQYF.

This chain connects TRBV11-3 to TRBJ2-1; 8 bases are a match to TRBD1. The CDR3 extends over 15 amino acids. Unmatched junction bases numbered 5, after V lost 5 bases and J lost 2 bases. Germline V gives CDR1 SGHNT, CDR2 YENEEA. The CDR3 nucleotides read TGTGCCAGCAGCCCCGCGGGACAGGCCTACAATGAGCAGTTCTTC. As protein: CASSPAGQAYNEQFF. The variable domain in full, with the rest retrieved from reference TRBV11-3 and TRBJ2-1, is EAGVVQSPRYKIIEKKQPVAFWCNPISGHNTLYWYLQNLGQGPELLIRYENEEAVDDSQLPKDRFSAERLKGVDSTLKIQPAELGDSAVYLCASSPAGQAYNEQFFGPGTRLTVL.

The chain has TRBV4-3 and TRBJ1-2; the D is unclear. Germline lookup yields CDR1 LGHNA and CDR2 YSLEER. Trimming removed 0 bases at V and 8 bases at J, with 19 bases between. The CDR3 totals 16 residues. CDR3 in amino acids: CASSQDSGDSGTGYTF. The CDR3 DNA follows: TGCGCCAGCAGCCAAGATTCGGGAGATTCGGGTACGGGCTACACCTTC.

The chain employs TRBV5-1 and TRBJ1-2; D call uncertain. CDR1 is SGHRS, CDR2 YFSETQ, per germline. V lost 4 bases, J lost 6 bases, and 19 bases lay in between. The length of the CDR3 is 15 residues. CDR3 region: CASSKQVNVMDGYTF. The CDR3 DNA sequence: TGCGCCAGCAGCAAGCAGGTCAACGTGATGGATGGCTACACCTTC.

The chain couples TRBV28 to TRBJ2-3; TRBD1 matches at 10 bases. Per the germline V gene, CDR1 is MDHEN and CDR2 is SYDVKM. J was trimmed by 5 bases and V by 6 bases; bases with no gene match: 14. The CDR3 spans 17 residues. CDR3 in amino acids: CASSFSSRDRGKDTQYF. CDR3 bases: TGTGCCAGCAGCTTCAGCAGCCGGGACAGGGGAAAAGATACGCAGTATTTT.

This chain joins TRBV30 and TRBJ2-3; the D is unclear. The V gene's germline CDR1 is GTSNPN and CDR2 SVGIG (reference sequence). The V end lost 0 bases, the J end lost 5 bases, and 9 bases lay between the germline ends. The CDR3 contains 13 residues. CDR3 protein: CAWSVLHVDTQYF. The CDR3 region has the DNA TGTGCCTGGAGTGTACTCCACGTAGATACGCAGTATTTT.

This clone was seen just once. The rearrangement joins TRBV6-1 to TRBJ2-5; TRBD1 aligns across 8 bases. The DNA end is more similar to TRBJ2-7, so the J call may be wrong. Per germline, CDR1 MNHNS and CDR2 SASEGT. The CDR3 runs to 17 residues. The CDR3 nucleotides are TGTGCCAGCAGTGATCGAAGTCACGGGACAGGCTTCTACGAGCAGTACTTC. Its translation: CASSDRSHGTGFYEQYF.

J is TRBJ2-1 and V is TRBV27; TRBD2 matches 12 bases. Germline-derived CDR1 and CDR2 are MNHEY and SMNVEV (reference sequence). Germline trimming cut 4 bases from V and 4 bases from J; bases unmatched to any gene: 5. The CDR3 is 16 residues long. CDR3 sequence reads: CASSSSLAGGYNEQFF. For the CDR3, the DNA is TGTGCCAGCAGTTCTTCACTAGCGGGAGGTTACAATGAGCAGTTCTTC.

The chain recombines TRBV27 with TRBJ1-4; 8 bases match TRBD1. The CDR3 runs to 13 residues. CDR1 and CDR2 (germline): MNHEY, SMNVEV (reference sequence). With 4 bases clipped from V and 11 bases from J, the junction kept 6 bases outside the gene matches. In DNA form, the CDR3 reads TGTGCCAGCAGTTCGGCAGGGGGCGATAAACTGTTTTTT. It translates to CASSSAGGDKLFF. Supplemented by reference TRBV27 and TRBJ1-4, the full variable domain reads EAQVTQNPRYLITVTGKKLTVTCSQNMNHEYMSWYRQDPGLGLRQIYYSMNVEVTDKGDVPEGYKVSRKEKRNFPLILESPSPNQTSLYFCASSSAGGDKLFFGSGTQLSVL.

V gene TRBV9 combines with J gene TRBJ1-3; D is perhaps TRBD1 (6 bases). Trimming left V 3 bases short and J 0 bases short, with 19 bases between. Germline V lookup: CDR1 SGDLS, CDR2 YYNGEE. The CDR3 has 18 amino acids. The CDR3 region has the DNA TGTGCCAGCAGCGCGGAGGGGGGGGACTTCCTCTCTGGAAACACCATATATTTT. Amino acid sequence: CASSAEGGDFLSGNTIYF.

The chain has TRBV5-6 and TRBJ1-1; 9 nucleotides align to TRBD1. CDR1 is SGHDT, CDR2 YYEEEE, per germline. The CDR3 sequence is 14 residues long. V lost 5 bases and J lost 1; bases outside the gene matches: 3. DNA for the CDR3: TGTGCCAGCAGGCTACAGGGGGCGAACACTGAAGCTTTCTTT. Protein: CASRLQGANTEAFF.

The table lists this clone with a few counts. The chain carries TRBV4-3 and TRBJ2-7; 7 nucleotides agree with TRBD1. V shed 1 base, J shed 1 base, and the junction held 4 bases outside the gene matches. Germline CDR1 reads LGHNA; CDR2 reads YSLEER. The CDR3 runs to 15 residues. The CDR3 sequence: CASSQGTGGSYEQYF. CDR3 in DNA: TGCGCCAGCAGCCAAGGGACAGGTGGGTCCTACGAGCAGTACTTC.

V usage is TRBV9 and J usage is TRBJ1-1; D gene unclear. Germline lookup yields CDR1 SGDLS and CDR2 YYNGEE. This CDR3 is built from 14 residues. V lost 4 bases and J lost 4, with 14 bases in between. This CDR3 is CASSNALYGTEAFF. CDR3 coding DNA: TGTGCCAGCAGCAATGCACTCTACGGCACTGAAGCTTTCTTT.

A single count supports this clone. The CDR3 coding sequence is TGCGCCAGCAGCTCAATCGCTCAGGGGGTTGCTGAAGCTTTCTTT. It translates to CASSSIAQGVAEAFF. V is TRBV4-3 and J is TRBJ1-1; TRBD1 agrees at 7 bases. V lost 5 bases to trimming and J lost 6 bases; unmatched junction nucleotides: 12. Germline V gene data show CDR1 as LGHNA and CDR2 as YSLEER. This CDR3 spans 15 amino acids.

The rearrangement links TRBV29-1 to TRBJ1-2; a possible D gene is TRBD1 (6 bases). Deletions cut 6 bases from V and 2 bases from J, with 16 bases between. This CDR3 contains 14 residues. Germline CDR1 and CDR2: SQVTM and ANQGSEA. CDR3 sequence reads: CSVFLTGANYGYTF. The CDR3 DNA is TGCAGCGTCTTTTTGACAGGAGCCAACTATGGCTACACCTTC.

The chain employs TRBV18 and TRBJ2-7; D is unclear. Germline V gene data show CDR1 as KGHSH and CDR2 as LQKENI. V lost 5 bases and J 0 bases, leaving 5 bases between the germline ends. This CDR3 comprises 12 residues. This chain's CDR3 is CASSSSSYEQYF. The CDR3 nucleotides are TGTGCCAGCTCATCCAGCTCCTACGAGCAGTACTTC. The whole variable domain, filled in from reference TRBV18 and TRBJ2-7, reads NAGVMQNPRHLVRRRGQEARLRCSPMKGHSHVYWYRQLPEEGLKFMVYLQKENIIDESGMPKERFSAEFPKEGPSILRIQQVVRGDSAAYFCASSSSSYEQYFGPGTRLTVT.

This chain connects TRBV5-6 to TRBJ1-5; D ambiguous. Trimming shortened V by 0 bases and J by 3 bases, and 7 bases separated the two germline ends. The V gene's germline CDR1 is SGHDT and CDR2 YYEEEE. This CDR3 comprises 14 residues. The CDR3 sequence: CASSLGRVNQPQHF. The CDR3 bases are TGTGCCAGCAGCTTGGGGAGGGTCAATCAGCCCCAGCATTTT.

V usage is TRBV5-1 and J usage is TRBJ1-1; TRBD1 is a possible D gene (5 bases). The CDR3 spans 13 residues. The V gene's germline CDR1 is SGHRS and CDR2 YFSETQ. The ends were cut back, 4 bases at V and 1 base at J, with 8 bases in the middle. CDR3 coding DNA: TGCGCCAGCAGCGACACAGGGAACACTGAAGCTTTCTTT. Amino acids: CASSDTGNTEAFF.